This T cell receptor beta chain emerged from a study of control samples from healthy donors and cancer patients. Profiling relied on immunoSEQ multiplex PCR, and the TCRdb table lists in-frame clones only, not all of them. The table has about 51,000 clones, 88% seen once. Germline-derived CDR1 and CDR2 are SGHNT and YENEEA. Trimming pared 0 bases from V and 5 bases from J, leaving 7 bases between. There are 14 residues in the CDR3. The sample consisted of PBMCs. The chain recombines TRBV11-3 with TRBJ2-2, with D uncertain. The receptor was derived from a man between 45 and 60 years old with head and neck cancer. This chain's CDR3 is CASSLDVKTGELFF. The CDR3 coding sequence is TGTGCCAGCAGCTTAGATGTCAAAACCGGGGAGCTGTTTTTT.